This passage covers 30 T cell receptor beta chains from one sample sequenced in a study of shared clonotypes between healthy human individuals (dated by TCRdb to 2018 to 2021). To prepare the library, the immunoSEQ multiplex PCR assay was applied. TCRdb's version of the immuneACCESS table is confined to in-frame rearrangements and falls short of the full clone set. An unresolved V gene accounts for under half of the shortfall where checked; the remainder is of unknown origin. The sample table shows 97,000 or so clones, and around half are seen once. Of the sample, approximately 16% is held by the ten largest clones. Sample: PBMCs. These receptors were taken from a woman between 40 and 55 years old in good health. Some clones in this sample may be carry-over from other donors' samples.

The table lists this clone with many counts. The gene calls are TRBV2 and TRBJ2-5; D ambiguous. V lost 6 bases and J 1 base, leaving 12 bases between the germline ends. This CDR3 is 14 amino acids long. Germline V gene data show CDR1 as SNHLY and CDR2 as FYNNEI. The CDR3 DNA reads TGTGCCAGCAGCCTCCTGGTCTCCCAAGAGACCCAGTACTTC. Its protein is CASSLLVSQETQYF.

V and J are TRBV5-4 and TRBJ2-5, with a tentative D call TRBD1 (6 bases). The J call may not be correct, given that the DNA end is closer to TRBJ2-7. Germline V gene lookup returns CDR1 SGHNT and CDR2 YYREEE (reference sequence). This CDR3 is 14 amino acids long. The CDR3 nucleotides are TGTGCCAGCAGCTTGATGGGACATCGCTACGAGCAGTACTTC. It codes for CASSLMGHRYEQYF.

Only a few counts were recorded for this clone. This rearrangement joins TRBV19 to TRBJ2-5, with 8 bases matching TRBD2. The J call may be incorrect, as the DNA end agrees better with TRBJ2-7. This CDR3 region has 15 residues. Germline CDR1 and CDR2: LNHDA and SQIVND (reference sequence). The CDR3 is CASSIREGPSYEQYF. CDR3 nucleotide sequence: TGTGCCAGTAGTATTCGGGAGGGGCCTTCCTACGAGCAGTACTTC.

The chain is built from TRBV28 and TRBJ1-2, with unresolved D. V lost 2 bases and J 4 bases, leaving 11 bases between the germline ends. Germline V gives CDR1 MDHEN, CDR2 SYDVKM. The CDR3 sequence is 14 residues long. For the CDR3, the DNA is TGTGCCAGCAGTTTAACGGGTCGGGGCTATGGCTACACCTTC. This encodes CASSLTGRGYGYTF.

Here the CDR3 DNA reads TGCGCCAGCAGCCAAGATTCGGGGGGCGGTACTGAAAAACTGTTTTTT. This encodes CASSQDSGGGTEKLFF. The J gene is TRBJ1-4, the V gene TRBV4-3, with D possibly being TRBD1 (6 bases). Germline lookup yields CDR1 LGHNA and CDR2 YSLEER. Trimming cost V 0 bases and J 7 bases, with 15 bases left between them. This CDR3 contains 16 residues.

This clone was found a few times. V is TRBV11-2 and J is TRBJ2-2, with D hard to call. CDR3 length equals 13 residues. Per the germline V gene, CDR1 is SGHAT and CDR2 is FQNNGV. V dropped 0 bases and J dropped 7 bases, with 6 bases sitting between them. The CDR3 DNA sequence: TGTGCCAGCAGCTTAGATGGGGACGGGGAGCTGTTTTTT. Protein sequence: CASSLDGDGELFF. The variable domain in full, with the rest retrieved from reference TRBV11-2 and TRBJ2-2, is EAGVAQSPRYKIIEKRQSVAFWCNPISGHATLYWYQQILGQGPKLLIQFQNNGVVDDSQLPKDRFSAERLKGVDSTLKIQPAKLEDSAVYLCASSLDGDGELFFGEGSRLTVL.

This clone showed up many times. This rearrangement joins TRBV5-4 to TRBJ2-7; 9 bases are a match to TRBD1. Germline CDR1 reads SGHNT; CDR2 reads YYREEE (reference sequence). V gave up 4 bases and J gave up 3 bases; unmatched junction bases: 11. The CDR3 sequence is 16 residues long. As DNA, the CDR3 is TGTGCCAGCAGCCTGGGACAGGGTAGGTCGGACTACGAGCAGTACTTC. It specifies CASSLGQGRSDYEQYF.

This clone has only a few counts. CDR3 coding DNA: TGTGCCAGCAGGGGGGGACAATCCACAGATACGCAGTATTTT. It yields the protein CASRGGQSTDTQYF. The rearrangement uses TRBV25-1 and TRBJ2-3; D is tentatively TRBD1 or TRBD2 (6 bases each). The V gene lost 6 bases and the J gene lost 2 bases, with 12 bases spanning the gap. The germline V gene has CDR1 MGHDK and CDR2 SYGVNS. This CDR3 region has 14 residues.

This chain uses TRBV7-9 with TRBJ2-5; D unclear. The DNA end is more similar to TRBJ2-7, so the J call may be wrong. CDR1 and CDR2 from the germline V gene are SEHNR and FQNEAQ (reference sequence). The CDR3 covers 13 residues. This CDR3 is CASSPGSGYEQYF. In DNA form, the CDR3 reads TGTGCCAGCAGCCCCGGGTCGGGCTACGAGCAGTACTTC.

This chain links TRBV30 with TRBJ2-1; 8 bases align to TRBD2. With 8 bases clipped from V and 5 bases from J, the junction kept 14 bases outside the gene matches. Germline CDR1 and CDR2: GTSNPN and SVGIG (reference sequence). This CDR3 region has 15 residues. Here the CDR3 reads CASSFRTSGHNEQFF. The DNA for the CDR3 is TGTGCCAGCAGCTTCAGAACTAGCGGACACAATGAGCAGTTCTTC.

J is TRBJ2-2 and V is TRBV7-8; D uncertain. The CDR3 is 12 residues long. The germline gives CDR1 SGHVS, CDR2 FQNEAQ. Trimming took off 5 bases at V and 3 bases at J, with 4 bases between the two ends. CDR3 bases: TGTGCCAGCAGCACCCACACCGGGGAGCTGTTTTTT. It yields the protein CASSTHTGELFF.

V is TRBV5-1 and J is TRBJ2-1, with D maybe TRBD1 (6 bases). V dropped 3 bases and J dropped 12 bases, with 19 bases sitting between them. The length of the CDR3 is 14 residues. The germline CDR1 and CDR2 sequences are SGHRS and YFSETQ. In DNA, the CDR3 is TGCGCCAGCAGCTCCCTTGGACTCGAGACAGGGCAGTTCTTC. It translates to CASSSLGLETGQFF.

The chain employs TRBV5-6 and TRBJ2-1; 13 nucleotides align to TRBD2. The CDR3 totals 14 residues. Germline V gene sequence: CDR1 SGHDT, CDR2 YYEEEE. The V segment lost 4 bases and the J segment 9 bases; nucleotides outside the gene matches: 4. This CDR3 is CASSQGLAGIEQFF. The CDR3 bases are TGTGCCAGCAGCCAGGGACTAGCGGGAATTGAGCAGTTCTTC.

Many counts were recorded for this clone. V gene TRBV30 combines with J gene TRBJ2-3; D is unclear. Germline V gene sequence: CDR1 GTSNPN, CDR2 SVGIG (reference sequence). V was shortened by 3 bases and J by 5 bases, with 15 bases between the two germline ends. CDR3 length equals 14 residues. This CDR3 reads CAWRPGLGRDTQYF. As DNA, the CDR3 is TGTGCCTGGAGACCCGGGCTTGGGCGAGATACGCAGTATTTT.

This clone was recorded a few times. The rearrangement links TRBV4-1 to TRBJ2-3; TRBD2 is a possible D gene (6 bases). This CDR3 has 14 residues. Germline lookup yields CDR1 MGHRA and CDR2 YSYEKL. V was shortened by 5 bases and J by 2 bases, with 11 bases between the two germline ends. CDR3 region: CASSSGLVTDTQYF. CDR3 in DNA: TGCGCCAGCAGCTCGGGACTCGTCACAGATACGCAGTATTTT.

V is TRBV11-2 and J is TRBJ2-7, with TRBD2 matching 10 bases. The CDR3 loop spans 15 amino acids. Germline CDR1 SGHAT, CDR2 FQNNGV. V shed 1 base and J 4 bases; nucleotides not matched to a gene: 4. Here the CDR3 DNA reads TGTGCCAGCAGCTTAGCGGAACTAGCGGGGTACGAGCAGTACTTC. Its translation is CASSLAELAGYEQYF.

This clone has at least ten counts. This rearrangement joins TRBV7-2 to TRBJ2-1; TRBD2 aligns across 9 bases. The CDR3 is 15 residues long. J lost 5 bases, V lost 3 bases, and 5 bases had no gene match. Germline V gene data show CDR1 as SGHTA and CDR2 as FQGNSA. CDR3 region: CASSFSGSNNNEQFF. CDR3 bases: TGTGCCAGCAGCTTTAGCGGGAGTAATAACAATGAGCAGTTCTTC. The full variable domain, its missing parts supplied by reference TRBV7-2 and TRBJ2-1, is GAGVSQSPSNKVTEKGKDVELRCDPISGHTALYWYRQSLGQGLEFLIYFQGNSAPDKSGLPSDRFSAERTGGSVSTLTIQRTQQEDSAVYLCASSFSGSNNNEQFFGPGTRLTVL.

This clone was found a few times. This may be a read error: a much more frequent sequence differs by one nucleotide. The V and J genes are TRBV18 and TRBJ2-2; no clear D gene. With 5 bases removed from V and 3 bases from J, the gap between germline ends came to 16 bases. Looked up from germline, CDR1 is KGHSH and CDR2 is LQKENI. The length of the CDR3 is 16 residues. This chain's CDR3 is CASSKGRSEDTGELFF. In nucleotides, the CDR3 is TGTGCCAGCTCAAAAGGAAGGAGCGAGGACACCGGGGAGCTGTTTTTT.

The genes are TRBV6-1 and TRBJ1-1; D gene ambiguous. From germline, CDR1 is MNHNS and CDR2 SASEGT. Trimming left V 8 bases short and J 8 bases short, with 15 bases between. This CDR3 contains 12 residues. The CDR3 is CASVAVLKEAFF. For the CDR3, the DNA is TGTGCCAGCGTTGCGGTTCTAAAGGAAGCTTTCTTT.

This clone was seen ten or more times. The chain joins TRBV6-4 to TRBJ2-1; 9 bases agree with TRBD2. Trimming cost V 4 bases and J 8 bases; bases outside gene matches: 9. This CDR3 contains 15 residues. The germline V gene has CDR1 MRHNA and CDR2 SNTAGT. The CDR3 DNA is TGTGCCAGCAGTGTTGCGGTAGCGGGAGTGCATGAGCAGTTCTTC. Residues: CASSVAVAGVHEQFF.

V is TRBV29-1 and J is TRBJ1-4, with D maybe TRBD1 (5 bases). Germline-derived CDR1 and CDR2 are SQVTM and ANQGSEA. This CDR3 is built from 13 residues. The V and J ends lost 7 bases and 8 bases respectively, with 17 bases between them. In DNA form, the CDR3 reads TGCAGCGCCTCCCTGGGGGGGGAGGAAAAACTGTTTTTT. Translated, it gives CSASLGGEEKLFF.

About this clone itself: Within the sample, other DNA sequences also encode this same CDR3. This sequence joins TRBV9 and TRBJ2-1; 9 bases are a match to TRBD2. The CDR3 totals 15 residues. The trim removed 0 bases at V and 7 bases at J, leaving 5 bases unmatched. Per germline, CDR1 SGDLS and CDR2 YYNGEE. CDR3 bases: TGTGCCAGCAGCGTAGAGGGCGGGAGGGGAAATGAGCAGTTCTTC. It encodes CASSVEGGRGNEQFF.

This chain uses TRBV9 with TRBJ2-1; D unresolved. The ends were cut back, 0 bases at V and 9 bases at J, with 4 bases in the middle. The length of the CDR3 is 11 residues. Germline V gives CDR1 SGDLS, CDR2 YYNGEE. CDR3 nucleotide sequence: TGTGCCAGCAGCGTAGGCGGTGAGCAGTTCTTC. It encodes CASSVGGEQFF.

Of note for this clone: Germline is not matched at one junction end, which may reflect a read error. The chain links TRBV2 to TRBJ2-1; the D gene is possibly TRBD1 (6 bases). CDR1 SNHLY and CDR2 FYNNEI come from the germline V gene. The CDR3 spans 13 residues. DNA of the CDR3: TGTGCCAGCGAGGGGACACACAACAATGAGCGGTTCTTC. Protein: CASEGTHNNERFF. The variable domain in full, completed from reference TRBV2 and TRBJ2-1, reads EPEVTQTPSHQVTQMGQEVILRCVPISNHLYFYWYRQILGQKVEFLVSFYNNEISEKSEIFDDQFSVERPDGSNFTLKIRSTKLEDSAMYFCASEGTHNNERFFGPGTRLTVL.

The chain couples TRBV28 to TRBJ2-5; D gene unclear. The end of the DNA is better explained by TRBJ2-7, so the J call may be wrong. Germline assignment: CDR1 MDHEN and CDR2 SYDVKM. The CDR3 runs to 14 residues. The CDR3 sequence: CASSAPPGSYEQYF. The CDR3 region has the DNA TGTGCCAGCAGTGCCCCCCCAGGCTCTTACGAGCAGTACTTC.

CDR3 nucleotide sequence: TGTGCCAGTAGTCCCCCCGGGACACCAGTGGGAAAAGAGACCCAGTACTTC. It translates to CASSPPGTPVGKETQYF. The gene calls are TRBV19 and TRBJ2-5; perhaps TRBD1 as D (6 bases). Trimming pared 5 bases from V and 3 bases from J, leaving 22 bases between. Germline V CDR1 and CDR2: LNHDA, SQIVND (reference sequence). This CDR3 region has 17 residues.

The V call is TRBV7-9, the J call TRBJ2-2; 8 bases line up with TRBD2. The CDR3 runs 15 residues. V trimming: 5 bases; J trimming: 3 bases; junction bases outside the gene matches: 5. Germline-derived CDR1 and CDR2 are SEHNR and FQNEAQ (reference sequence). This CDR3 is CASSMGLEDTGELFF. The CDR3 DNA reads as TGTGCCAGCAGCATGGGACTAGAGGACACCGGGGAGCTGTTTTTT.

This clone appeared a few times. Other DNA sequences in this sample translate to the same CDR3. V gene TRBV4-3 combines with J gene TRBJ2-1; D tentatively fits TRBD1 or TRBD2 (6 bases each). From germline, CDR1 is LGHNA and CDR2 YSLEER. V lost 0 bases and J lost 4, with 10 bases in between. The CDR3 spans 15 residues. CDR3 protein: CASSQDGGRYNEQFF. CDR3 nucleotides: TGCGCCAGCAGCCAAGATGGGGGGCGGTACAATGAGCAGTTCTTC.

The rearrangement uses TRBV7-9 and TRBJ1-4; possible D gene TRBD1, 6 bases. Per the germline V gene, CDR1 is SEHNR and CDR2 is FQNEAQ (reference sequence). CDR3 size: 13 residues. V gave up 6 bases and J gave up 5 bases, with 10 bases separating them. CDR3 sequence reads: CASRGGENEKLFF. The DNA for the CDR3 is TGTGCCAGCAGAGGGGGGGAGAATGAAAAACTGTTTTTT.

Worth noting for this clone: The junction departs from the called germline gene at one end, perhaps through a read error. The chain uses TRBV6-1 and TRBJ1-4; TRBD1 is a possible D gene (5 bases). Per germline, CDR1 MNHNS and CDR2 SASEGT. The CDR3 runs 13 residues. The DNA for the CDR3 is TGCGCCAGCAGTGATCGCCAGGGAGGGAAACTGTTTTTT. Translating it yields CASSDRQGGKLFF.